This passage covers 11 T cell receptor beta chains from one sample sequenced in a study of CD8+ T cells in alopecia areata. Reverse transcribed after extraction, RNA yielded cDNA as the sequencing template. Repertoires were generated with immunoSEQ multiplex PCR, while TCRdb's copy carries only in-frame clones and drops some. Of 190,000 or so clones listed, 55% to 75% are singletons. Documented treatment: oral pan-JAK inhibitor, 5-10 mg twice daily. This specimen consisted of CD4+ T cells sorted from blood, obtained at week 24, from a patient treated with tofacitinib. The receptors were sampled from a human donor with alopecia areata.

This clone was counted a few times. The chain has TRBV4-1 and TRBJ1-3; tentative D call: TRBD1 (5 bases). The length of the CDR3 is 16 residues. Germline lookup yields CDR1 MGHRA and CDR2 YSYEKL. The germline V and J ends were trimmed by 0 bases and 4 bases, with 13 bases remaining between them. The CDR3 DNA reads TGCGCCAGCAGCCAAGAGGTCGGGGCAGCCGGAAACACCATATATTTT. Translating gives CASSQEVGAAGNTIYF.

The sample holds a few counts of this clone. The rearrangement joins TRBV29-1 to TRBJ2-3; 10 bases align to TRBD1. Unmatched junction bases numbered 4, after V lost 6 bases and J lost 1 base. Germline values: CDR1 SQVTM, CDR2 ANQGSEA. The CDR3 extends over 14 amino acids. The CDR3 bases are TGCAGCGTCCGGACAGGGGGAGGCACAGATACGCAGTATTTT. Translating it yields CSVRTGGGTDTQYF.

This clone was counted many times. The J gene is TRBJ2-2, the V gene TRBV7-8; the D gene could be TRBD1 or TRBD2 (6 bases each). Deletions cut 1 base from V and 6 bases from J, with 15 bases between. The germline V gene has CDR1 SGHVS and CDR2 FQNEAQ. The CDR3 sequence is 16 residues long. DNA of the CDR3: TGTGCCAGCAGCTTAGTGGGGGGCTCGTTAGCCGGGGAGCTGTTTTTT. This sequence encodes CASSLVGGSLAGELFF.

The genes are TRBV7-9 and TRBJ2-7; 7 nucleotides agree with TRBD1. Germline loops: CDR1 SEHNR, CDR2 FQNEAQ (reference sequence). The CDR3 sequence is 14 residues long. The ends lost 5 bases at V and 3 bases at J; junction bases unmatched: 7. The CDR3 is CASSPRTGGYEQYF. The CDR3 DNA reads TGTGCCAGCAGCCCAAGGACAGGCGGCTACGAGCAGTACTTC. Drawing the rest from reference TRBV7-9 and TRBJ2-7, the complete variable domain is DTGVSQNPRHKITKRGQNVTFRCDPISEHNRLYWYRQTLGQGPEFLTYFQNEAQLEKSRLLSDRFSAERPKGSFSTLEIQRTEQGDSAMYLCASSPRTGGYEQYFGPGTRLTVT.

This chain connects TRBV29-1 to TRBJ2-1; 12 bases fit TRBD2. Germline CDR1 reads SQVTM; CDR2 reads ANQGSEA. The CDR3 extends over 16 amino acids. V lost 2 bases, J lost 4 bases, and 6 bases stayed unmatched. CDR3 bases: TGCAGCGTTGAATCTCCTAGCGGGGGGGTTTACAATGAGCAGTTCTTC. It yields the protein CSVESPSGGVYNEQFF.

This clone was seen at least ten times. The chain employs TRBV27 and TRBJ1-5; 7 bases map to TRBD1. This CDR3 comprises 15 residues. The V gene end was trimmed by 6 bases and the J gene end by 2 bases; junction bases not matched to a gene: 7. Germline V CDR1 and CDR2: MNHEY, SMNVEV (reference sequence). CDR3 loop: CASRNQGVGNQPQHF. CDR3 coding DNA: TGTGCCAGCAGGAATCAGGGGGTCGGCAATCAGCCCCAGCATTTT.

About this clone: The same CDR3 arises from other DNA sequences in this sample as well. The V and J genes are TRBV29-1 and TRBJ1-2; tentatively, D is TRBD1 (6 bases). The length of the CDR3 is 11 residues. The ends were cut back, 4 bases at V and 6 bases at J, with 9 bases in the middle. Germline assignment: CDR1 SQVTM and CDR2 ANQGSEA. The CDR3 here is CSVGGADGYTF. CDR3 nucleotide sequence: TGCAGCGTTGGGGGGGCGGATGGCTACACCTTC.

The rearrangement links TRBV6-5 to TRBJ1-5, with D hard to call. Trimming pared 2 bases from V and 9 bases from J, leaving 14 bases between. The CDR3 covers 14 residues. The germline CDR1 and CDR2 sequences are MNHEY and SVGAGI. CDR3 region: CASSYGLSGRPQHF. CDR3 nucleotides: TGTGCCAGCAGTTACGGACTCTCGGGTAGGCCCCAGCATTTT.

A few counts support this clone. The V gene is TRBV28, the J gene TRBJ1-2; D gene unclear. Per germline, CDR1 MDHEN and CDR2 SYDVKM. Trimming cost V 4 bases and J 8 bases, with 11 bases left between them. The CDR3 is made up of 12 amino acids. CDR3 DNA: TGTGCCAGCAGTTCTAGGTTGCGGGGCTACACCTTC. Protein: CASSSRLRGYTF.

The V and J genes are TRBV6-1 and TRBJ1-1; D is possibly TRBD1 (5 bases). V was pared by 3 bases and J by 2 bases, with 19 bases between. Germline CDR1 and CDR2: MNHNS and SASEGT. This CDR3 has 17 amino acids. DNA of the CDR3: TGTGCCAGCAGTGAGTATTCGGCAGGGAGGTACAACACTGAAGCTTTCTTT. It codes for CASSEYSAGRYNTEAFF.

The chain recombines TRBV30 with TRBJ2-2, with D unresolved. Trimming took 0 bases from V and 7 from J, leaving 6 bases between them. Germline values: CDR1 GTSNPN, CDR2 SVGIG (reference sequence). The CDR3 is made up of 12 amino acids. CDR3 in amino acids: CAWSVLDGELFF. CDR3 sequence (DNA): TGTGCCTGGAGTGTACTGGACGGGGAGCTGTTTTTT.